The next 19 T cell receptor beta chains were all read from a single sample in a study of T cell responses to AZD1222 COVID-19 vaccine. The table came from immunoSEQ multiplex PCR; TCRdb's copy has only in-frame clones and leaves some out. In the table there are over 120,000 clones, approximately 85% of which are singletons. Sequencing used peripheral blood, obtained 28 days after the second dose of the MenACWY control vaccine. These receptors came from an adult who received the MenACWY meningococcal vaccine as a control.

The J gene is TRBJ1-3, the V gene TRBV18; D unclear. Trimming took 5 bases from V and 0 from J, leaving 11 bases between them. The CDR3 is 15 amino acids. Germline V CDR1 and CDR2: KGHSH, LQKENI. CDR3 DNA: TGTGCCAGCTCATCTTCAGGAGACTCTGGAAACACCATATATTTT. Its protein product is CASSSSGDSGNTIYF.

The chain carries TRBV7-2 and TRBJ1-6; D is uncertain. V was cut by 2 bases and J by 5 bases, with 7 bases left in between. This CDR3 is built from 14 residues. CDR1 is SGHTA and CDR2 is FQGNSA in the germline V gene. The CDR3 sequence is CASSLQVNNSPLHF. The CDR3, as DNA: TGTGCCAGCAGCTTACAGGTGAATAATTCACCCCTCCACTTT.

The chain recombines TRBV7-2 with TRBJ2-1; 7 bases line up with TRBD2. This CDR3 comprises 16 residues. Losses at the gene ends were 5 bases for V and 6 bases for J; bases not matched to a gene: 13. Germline CDR1 reads SGHTA; CDR2 reads FQGNSA. The CDR3 is CASSPYGLAASNEQFF. The CDR3 nucleotides read TGTGCCAGCAGCCCGTACGGGCTAGCGGCCTCCAATGAGCAGTTCTTC.

A single count supports this clone. The CDR3 DNA reads TGTGCCAGCCAGTCTCGGGTGAGGAAGGGTGGCTACACCTTC. Translated: CASQSRVRKGGYTF. V is TRBV19 and J is TRBJ1-2; D not resolved. The V gene lost 9 bases and the J gene lost 7 bases, with 21 bases spanning the gap. Germline lookup yields CDR1 LNHDA and CDR2 SQIVND (reference sequence). This CDR3 spans 14 amino acids.

The gene calls are TRBV19 and TRBJ1-5; D is possibly TRBD1 (5 bases). V was clipped by 9 bases and J by 3 bases, with 12 bases between them. The CDR3 is 13 residues long. The germline V gene encodes CDR1 LNHDA and CDR2 SQIVND (reference sequence). CDR3 nucleotides: TGTGCCAGCGGGGACGGGTACAATCAGCCCCAGCATTTT. Amino acids: CASGDGYNQPQHF.

V gene TRBV6-2 or TRBV6-3 combines with J gene TRBJ2-3, with a weak D call TRBD2 (6 bases). The V end lost 6 bases, the J end lost 1 base, and 14 bases lay between the germline ends. This CDR3 comprises 15 residues. Germline CDR1 MNHEY, CDR2 SVGEGT. The DNA for the CDR3 is TGTGCCAGCAGCTCCATACTAGCCCGCACAGATACGCAGTATTTT. Encoded protein: CASSSILARTDTQYF.

Turning to this clone: At the DNA level, this CDR3 is encoded by other sequences in the same sample as well. The chain is built from TRBV9 and TRBJ2-3; D call uncertain. V lost 0 bases and J 3 bases, leaving 5 bases between the germline ends. Germline CDR1 is SGDLS and CDR2 is YYNGEE. The CDR3 has 13 amino acids. CDR3 bases: TGTGCCAGCAGCGTAGGGGGAACAGATACGCAGTATTTT. Protein: CASSVGGTDTQYF.

The rearrangement joins TRBV7-2 to TRBJ2-3; D is ambiguous. Germline CDR1 is SGHTA and CDR2 is FQGNSA. Trimming took 5 bases from V and 2 from J, leaving 11 bases between them. This CDR3 has 14 residues. This chain's CDR3 is CASSLDEYTDTQYF. The CDR3 DNA sequence: TGTGCCAGCAGCCTCGACGAGTACACAGATACGCAGTATTTT.

The chain links TRBV13 to TRBJ1-2; D remains ambiguous. V lost 5 bases and J 4 bases, leaving 17 bases between the germline ends. CDR1 and CDR2 (germline): PRHDT, FYEKMQ (reference sequence). The CDR3 spans 15 residues. This CDR3 reads CASSPPVVPGYGYTF. CDR3 sequence (DNA): TGTGCCAGCAGCCCTCCCGTCGTACCTGGCTATGGCTACACCTTC.

Here the CDR3 DNA reads TGTGCCAGCAGCTCCGCCGGGACTAGTCTCACCGGGGAGCTGTTTTTT. Translated, it gives CASSSAGTSLTGELFF. The chain employs TRBV7-6 and TRBJ2-2, with 8 bases lining up with TRBD2. V shed 4 bases and J 4 bases; nucleotides not matched to a gene: 8. Germline V gives CDR1 SGHVS, CDR2 FNYEAQ. CDR3 length: 16 amino acids.

This chain joins TRBV5-1 and TRBJ2-5, with D uncertain. This CDR3 comprises 12 residues. Between the trimmed V and J ends, which lost 5 bases and 5 bases, there was a span of 10 bases. Germline V CDR1 and CDR2: SGHRS, YFSETQ. The CDR3 nucleotides are TGCGCCAGCAGACCCGGTGGGGAGACCCAGTACTTC. It is translated as CASRPGGETQYF.

This chain uses TRBV3-1 (or the pseudogene TRBV3-2) with TRBJ1-5, with TRBD1 matching over 7 bases. V was pared by 2 bases and J by 7 bases, with 2 bases of the junction left unmatched. The CDR3 covers 13 residues. Germline CDR1 and CDR2: LGHDT and YNNKEL (reference sequence). The CDR3, as DNA: TGTGCCAGCAGCCAACAGGGGGTCCAGCCCCAGCATTTT. This gives the protein CASSQQGVQPQHF.

The V gene is TRBV27, the J gene TRBJ2-1, with D perhaps matching TRBD2 (6 bases). V was clipped by 4 bases and J by 3 bases, with 16 bases between them. The germline CDR1 and CDR2 sequences are MNHEY and SMNVEV (reference sequence). CDR3 length equals 16 residues. The CDR3 bases are TGTGCCAGCAGTTCCATTAGCGGAAGCTACTACAATGAGCAGTTCTTC. Translated: CASSSISGSYYNEQFF.

The genes are TRBV15 and TRBJ1-6; D possibly corresponds to TRBD1 (5 bases). The CDR3 totals 15 residues. Trimming removed 0 bases from V and 9 bases from J, with 12 bases in between. Germline values: CDR1 LNHNV, CDR2 YYDKDF (reference sequence). The CDR3 nucleotides are TGTGCCACCAGCAGAGATGGGACGGACCCTTCACCCCTCCACTTT. Translating gives CATSRDGTDPSPLHF.

This chain joins TRBV19 and TRBJ2-3, with 8 bases identical to TRBD1. The CDR3 covers 15 residues. Trimming cost V 9 bases and J 0 bases; bases outside gene matches: 8. Germline CDR1 LNHDA, CDR2 SQIVND (reference sequence). DNA for the CDR3: TGTGCCAGCGGAGCGGACAGGGCTAGCACAGATACGCAGTATTTT. It yields the protein CASGADRASTDTQYF. Drawing the rest from reference TRBV19 and TRBJ2-3, the complete variable domain is DGGITQSPKYLFRKEGQNVTLSCEQNLNHDAMYWYRQDPGQGLRLIYYSQIVNDFQKGDIAEGYSVSREKKESFPLTVTSAQKNPTAFYLCASGADRASTDTQYFGPGTRLTVL.

The chain joins TRBV2 to TRBJ2-7, with TRBD2 matching 11 bases. The CDR3 spans 15 residues. V dropped 0 bases and J dropped 2; count of bases not matched to a gene: 0. Germline-derived CDR1 and CDR2 are SNHLY and FYNNEI. CDR3 residues: CASSEASGRAYEQYF. CDR3 bases: TGTGCCAGCAGTGAAGCTAGCGGGAGGGCCTACGAGCAGTACTTC.

The gene calls are TRBV6-6 and TRBJ1-6, with D possibly matching TRBD1 (6 bases). Trimming left V 7 bases short and J 9 bases short, with 19 bases between. From germline, CDR1 is MNHNY and CDR2 SVGAGI (reference sequence). The CDR3 has 15 amino acids. CDR3 in DNA: TGTGCCAGCACCGGAGAGGGGGGAAGAGGTTCACCCCTCCACTTT. As protein: CASTGEGGRGSPLHF.

The V and J genes are TRBV11-3 and TRBJ1-1; no reliable D call. With 6 bases removed from V and 1 base from J, the gap between germline ends came to 9 bases. The CDR3 has 13 residues. Germline assignment: CDR1 SGHNT and CDR2 YENEEA. The CDR3 sequence: CASSQKRNTEAFF. The DNA of the CDR3 is TGTGCCAGCAGTCAGAAGAGGAACACTGAAGCTTTCTTT.

As DNA, the CDR3 is TGTGCCAGCAGCTTATGGACTAGCAAGGGGGATGAGCAGTTCTTC. The encoded protein is CASSLWTSKGDEQFF. V usage is TRBV7-9 and J usage is TRBJ2-1, with 8 bases aligning to TRBD2. CDR1 SEHNR and CDR2 FQNEAQ come from the germline V gene (reference sequence). This CDR3 comprises 15 residues. The ends lost 2 bases at V and 8 bases at J; junction bases unmatched: 8.